A selection of T cell receptor beta chains follows, all from one sample in a study of T cells in localized non-small cell lung cancer. TCRdb keeps only in-frame clones here, not all; method: immunoSEQ multiplex PCR. Of over 30,000 clones listed, about 90% are singletons. The sequencing here drew on peripheral blood, taken before any cancer treatment. The source of these receptors is a man aged 40 to 70 with stage I lung adenocarcinoma. Both conserved end residues are part of each CDR3. The order of the fields is V gene, J gene, clone size, D gene, CDR3 DNA, CDR3 protein. A D gene is named only where the DNA matches it firmly. Some rows have no size entry. The others give once, few or many, or a class for an expanded clone.

V: TRBV7-8
J: TRBJ2-2
size: .
D: .
DNA: TGTGCCAGCAGCCGCCCGGACAGCGGGACCGCGAACACCGGGGAGCTGTTTTTT
CDR3: CASSRPDSGTANTGELFF

V: TRBV30
J: TRBJ1-2
size: .
D: TRBD1
DNA: TGTGCCTGGAGGGGCCTACAACAGGGGGGTTATGGCTACACCTTC
CDR3: CAWRGLQQGGYGYTF

V: TRBV5-4
J: TRBJ1-1
size: .
D: .
DNA: TGTGCCAGCAGCTTGGAAAGGAACACTGAAGCTTTCTTT
CDR3: CASSLERNTEAFF

V: TRBV7-9
J: TRBJ1-4
size: .
D: TRBD1
DNA: TGTGCCAGCACCAACGACAGGGCTGGCGAAAAACTGTTTTTT
CDR3: CASTNDRAGEKLFF

V: TRBV9
J: TRBJ1-4
size: .
D: TRBD1
DNA: TGTGCCAGCAGCGTAGCCGTTAAGGGACAGGGAGGTGAAAAACTGTTTTTT
CDR3: CASSVAVKGQGGEKLFF

V: TRBV4-2
J: TRBJ2-7
size: .
D: .
DNA: TGTGCCAGCAGCCAAGAAATCCCTGTACTGCACCCCTACGAGCAGTACTTC
CDR3: CASSQEIPVLHPYEQYF

V: TRBV11-2
J: TRBJ2-3
size: .
D: .
DNA: TGTGCCAGCAGCTTAGGGGGGGATACGCAGTATTTT
CDR3: CASSLGGDTQYF

V: TRBV6-1
J: TRBJ2-7
size: once
D: .
DNA: TGTGCCAGCAGTGAAGGGGCGTGGTCAGAGCTAGCCTACGAGCAGTACTTC
CDR3: CASSEGAWSELAYEQYF

V: TRBV30
J: TRBJ2-2
size: .
D: .
DNA: TGTGCCTGGAACTTCGGGACATCGAACACCGGGGAGCTGTTTTTT
CDR3: CAWNFGTSNTGELFF

V: TRBV27
J: TRBJ2-7
size: .
D: .
DNA: TGTGCCAGCAGTTTACAGGGAAACTACGAGCAGTACTTC
CDR3: CASSLQGNYEQYF

V: TRBV2
J: TRBJ2-1
size: .
D: TRBD1
DNA: TGTGCCAGCAATACAGGGGGCGCGTACAATGAGCAGTTCTTC
CDR3: CASNTGGAYNEQFF

V: TRBV29-1
J: TRBJ2-1
size: .
D: .
DNA: TGCAGCGTTGTTGCGACCCCCCGGAATGAGCAGTTCTTC
CDR3: CSVVATPRNEQFF

V: TRBV18
J: TRBJ2-5
size: .
D: TRBD2
DNA: TGTGCCAGCTCACCACGGACTAGCGGTCGGGAGACCCAGTACTTC
CDR3: CASSPRTSGRETQYF

V: TRBV12-5
J: TRBJ2-5
size: .
D: .
DNA: TGTGCTAGTGGTCGTAAAATAACCGATCCTATGGAGACCCAGTACTTC
CDR3: CASGRKITDPMETQYF

V: TRBV5-4
J: TRBJ1-2
size: once
D: TRBD1
DNA: TGTGCCAGCAGCTCGGGACAGGGGGCCTTTCACTATGGCTACACCTTC
CDR3: CASSSGQGAFHYGYTF

V: TRBV13
J: TRBJ1-2
size: .
D: .
DNA: TGTGCCAGCAGCGTTCGCCAGGGGTACTATGGCTACACCTTC
CDR3: CASSVRQGYYGYTF

V: TRBV6-5
J: TRBJ1-6
size: .
D: .
DNA: TGTGCCAGCAGTTACGGATCGACATCCTCACCCCTCCACTTT
CDR3: CASSYGSTSSPLHF

V: TRBV4-1
J: TRBJ1-2
size: .
D: .
DNA: TGCGCCAGCAGCCAAAGGCAGGAGGTCCTGTATGGCTACACCTTC
CDR3: CASSQRQEVLYGYTF

V: TRBV10-3
J: TRBJ2-1
size: few
D: .
DNA: TGTGCCATCACTCGATCGCGGGCAAATGAGCAGTTCTTC
CDR3: CAITRSRANEQFF

V: TRBV6-1
J: TRBJ1-6
size: .
D: TRBD1
DNA: TGTGCCAGCAGCCAGGGGGGACAGGGGCTTTCACCCCTCCACTTT
CDR3: CASSQGGQGLSPLHF

V: TRBV29-1
J: TRBJ1-1
size: once
D: .
DNA: TGCAGCACCGCTTTGATGACGAACACTGAAGCTTTCTTT
CDR3: CSTALMTNTEAFF

V: TRBV19
J: TRBJ2-1
size: .
D: .
DNA: TGTGCCAGTAGGCCCCTAGCCCACAATGAGCAGTTCTTC
CDR3: CASRPLAHNEQFF

V: TRBV9
J: TRBJ1-1
size: .
D: .
DNA: TGTGCCAGCAGCGCGGAAGGGGGAGACACTGAAGCTTTCTTT
CDR3: CASSAEGGDTEAFF

V: TRBV5-1
J: TRBJ2-2
size: .
D: .
DNA: TGCGCCAGCGGAATAAGGGGAGACACCGGGGAGCTGTTTTTT
CDR3: CASGIRGDTGELFF

V: TRBV4-1
J: TRBJ2-4
size: .
D: .
DNA: TGCGCCAGCAGCCAAGGCCCCCTCCGGCGGGGAGACCTAGCCAAAAACATTCAGTACTTC
CDR3: CASSQGPLRRGDLAKNIQYF

V: TRBV6-1
J: TRBJ2-1
size: .
D: TRBD2
DNA: TGTGCCAGCATTCCGGGACTAGCGGAGGGTCATGAGCAGTTCTTC
CDR3: CASIPGLAEGHEQFF

V: TRBV4-1
J: TRBJ1-4
size: .
D: .
DNA: TGCGCCAGCAGGAGGACAACTAATGAAAAACTGTTTTTT
CDR3: CASRRTTNEKLFF

V: TRBV4-1
J: TRBJ2-5
size: .
D: TRBD1
DNA: TGCGCCAGCAGCCAAGTGGGCAGGGGGAAAGAGACCCAGTACTTC
CDR3: CASSQVGRGKETQYF

V: TRBV28
J: TRBJ2-5
size: once
D: .
DNA: TGTGCCACCACAGGGACGGAGACCCAGTACTTC
CDR3: CATTGTETQYF

V: TRBV29-1
J: TRBJ2-4
size: .
D: .
DNA: TGCAGCGTTGAACCGGGGGATAAAGCCAAAAACATTCAGTACTTC
CDR3: CSVEPGDKAKNIQYF

V: TRBV5-1
J: TRBJ1-2
size: .
D: TRBD1
DNA: TGCGCCAGCAGCTTGGATGGACAGGGCATCTACACCTTC
CDR3: CASSLDGQGIYTF

V: TRBV5-1
J: TRBJ1-1
size: few
D: TRBD1
DNA: TGCGCCAGCAGCTTGAGGGCAGGGGGCCTGAACACTGAAGCTTTCTTT
CDR3: CASSLRAGGLNTEAFF

V: TRBV5-6
J: TRBJ1-1
size: few
D: .
DNA: TGTGCCAGCAGACCATCCTTAGCCAGCCGGAACACTGAAGCTTTCTTT
CDR3: CASRPSLASRNTEAFF

V: TRBV5-1
J: TRBJ1-2
size: .
D: .
DNA: TGCGCCAGCAGCTTGGCCACTTTGGGTAATGGCTACACCTTC
CDR3: CASSLATLGNGYTF

V: TRBV19
J: TRBJ1-6
size: .
D: TRBD1
DNA: TGTGCCAGTAGTATAGAGAACATCCCGGGACAGGCAGGGACGCCACCCCTCCACTTT
CDR3: CASSIENIPGQAGTPPLHF

V: TRBV6-1
J: TRBJ1-1
size: .
D: .
DNA: TGTGCCAGCAGTGCCGGACGGAATGAAGCTTTCTTT
CDR3: CASSAGRNEAFF

V: TRBV19
J: TRBJ1-2
size: few
D: .
DNA: TGTGCCAGTAGTCTCTTAGGGCAGAACTATGGCTACACCTTC
CDR3: CASSLLGQNYGYTF

V: TRBV19
J: TRBJ1-2
size: .
D: .
DNA: TGTGCCAGTAGTCCCACGTTAAACAGGGTAGACGGCTACACCTTC
CDR3: CASSPTLNRVDGYTF

V: TRBV19
J: TRBJ1-1
size: .
D: .
DNA: TGTGCCAGTAGTGTATTGTCTTACCCCAACACTGAAGCTTTCTTT
CDR3: CASSVLSYPNTEAFF

V: TRBV7-2
J: TRBJ1-2
size: .
D: .
DNA: TGTGCCAGCAGCTTAGGGCAGGCTAGCTATGGCTACACCTTC
CDR3: CASSLGQASYGYTF

V: TRBV18
J: TRBJ2-7
size: .
D: .
DNA: TGTGCCAGCTCATTTCTAGGGGCGGACCTCGTCAACGAGCAGTACTTC
CDR3: CASSFLGADLVNEQYF

V: TRBV9
J: TRBJ1-5
size: .
D: TRBD1
DNA: TGTGCCAGCAGCGCAGGGACAGGCCCACAGCCCCAGCATTTT
CDR3: CASSAGTGPQPQHF

V: TRBV6-1
J: TRBJ1-2
size: .
D: .
DNA: TGTGCCAGCAGCGTCCAGGGGATCGATTCTTATGGCTACACCTTC
CDR3: CASSVQGIDSYGYTF

V: TRBV6-9
J: TRBJ1-5
size: once
D: TRBD1
DNA: TGTGCCAGCAAGGGGGCGGCGAATAGCAATCAGCCCCAGCATTTT
CDR3: CASKGAANSNQPQHF

V: TRBV27
J: TRBJ1-6
size: .
D: .
DNA: TGTGCCAGCAGTCTTAACTGGTTGGGATCACCCCTCCACTTT
CDR3: CASSLNWLGSPLHF

V: TRBV13
J: TRBJ2-7
size: .
D: TRBD1
DNA: TGTGCCAGCAGCTACCCGGGACAGAACTACGAGCAGTACTTC
CDR3: CASSYPGQNYEQYF

V: TRBV7-8
J: TRBJ2-3
size: .
D: .
DNA: TGTGCCAGCAGCTTAGATCTCTACGGCACAGATACGCAGTATTTT
CDR3: CASSLDLYGTDTQYF

V: TRBV30
J: TRBJ1-1
size: .
D: .
DNA: TGTGCCTGGAGTATCGATGTGGGAGTCGCGAACACTGAAGCTTTCTTT
CDR3: CAWSIDVGVANTEAFF

V: TRBV9
J: TRBJ1-3
size: .
D: .
DNA: TGTGCCAGCAGCGACACCCGGACGCGAGGAAACACCATATATTTT
CDR3: CASSDTRTRGNTIYF

V: TRBV20-1
J: TRBJ1-1
size: .
D: .
DNA: TGCAGTGCGGAAAGGGCCACTGAAGCTTTCTTT
CDR3: CSAERATEAFF

V: TRBV7-2
J: TRBJ1-2
size: .
D: .
DNA: TGTGCCAGCACCTCCTCCAATGGGGTTGGTGGCTACACCTTC
CDR3: CASTSSNGVGGYTF

V: TRBV5-1
J: TRBJ2-3
size: .
D: .
DNA: TGCGCCAGCAGCTTGGATCCCCCAGGTTCGCTGGCCGGCACAGATACGCAGTATTTT
CDR3: CASSLDPPGSLAGTDTQYF

V: TRBV12-5
J: TRBJ2-1
size: .
D: TRBD2
DNA: TGTGCTAGTGGTTTGGCCCTTATACCGGGACTAGCGGGGGGGCAAGGAGTAAATGAGCAGTTCTTC
CDR3: CASGLALIPGLAGGQGVNEQFF